A single sample gave rise to the 17 T cell receptor beta chains below, sequenced in a study of vaccination effects on CD4 cells after COVID-19. Viral peptide pools were used in the ViraFEST assay to expand antigen-specific CD4+ T cells, and sequencing came afterward. Subsequent to 10 days of culture, CD4+ T cells were isolated. These receptors lack a known antigen. Profiling relied on immunoSEQ multiplex PCR, and the TCRdb table lists in-frame clones only, not all of them. The sample has 14,000 or so clones; around 76% are singletons. The sequencing here drew on CD4+ T cells from PBMCs cultured with HCoV-229E spike peptides, taken before COVID-19 vaccination. These TCRs come from a human donor who received a COVID-19 vaccine.

The rearrangement uses TRBV27 and TRBJ1-2; 7 bases agree with TRBD1. The V and J ends lost 8 bases and 0 bases, in that order; junction bases with no gene match: 12. CDR1 is MNHEY and CDR2 is SMNVEV in the germline V gene (reference sequence). There are 16 residues in the CDR3. The CDR3 here is CASGWTGRLTNYGYTF. CDR3 DNA sequence: TGTGCCAGCGGATGGACAGGAAGACTAACTAACTATGGCTACACCTTC.

The V and J genes are TRBV2 and TRBJ1-5; maybe TRBD1 (6 bases). Trimming pared 1 base from V and 7 bases from J, leaving 11 bases between. The CDR3 extends over 14 amino acids. Germline CDR1 and CDR2: SNHLY and FYNNEI. This chain's CDR3 is CASSEGDRNQPQHF. CDR3 in DNA: TGTGCCAGCAGTGAAGGAGACAGGAACCAGCCCCAGCATTTT.

The chain uses TRBV29-1 and TRBJ2-5; D gene unclear. CDR1 and CDR2 (germline): SQVTM, ANQGSEA. V gave up 4 bases and J gave up 1 base, with 10 bases separating them. The CDR3 is 13 amino acids. As DNA, the CDR3 is TGCAGCGTTGGGTGGGGTTTCCAAGAGACCCAGTACTTC. Translating gives CSVGWGFQETQYF.

This clone was counted a few times. The V gene is TRBV4-1, the J gene TRBJ1-5; D is undetermined. The germline CDR1 and CDR2 sequences are MGHRA and YSYEKL. The CDR3 sequence is 13 residues long. V gave up 1 base and J gave up 3 bases, with 4 bases separating them. Written as DNA, the CDR3 is TGCGCCAGCAGCCAAGGCTACAATCAGCCCCAGCATTTT. Translating it yields CASSQGYNQPQHF.

The V and J genes are TRBV6-1 and TRBJ2-1; weak D call: TRBD1 (5 bases). The CDR3 extends over 15 amino acids. Deletions cut 7 bases from V and 0 bases from J, with 13 bases between. Germline CDR1 and CDR2: MNHNS and SASEGT. CDR3 DNA: TGTGCCAGCACCCCAAGACAGAGCTCCTACAATGAGCAGTTCTTC. Translation gives CASTPRQSSYNEQFF.

The chain employs TRBV6-5 and TRBJ1-3; unclear D gene. Germline CDR1 MNHEY, CDR2 SVGAGI. Between the trimmed V and J ends, which lost 7 bases and 0 bases, there was a span of 13 bases. The CDR3 has 15 residues. CDR3 protein: CASTSPDFSGNTIYF. DNA for the CDR3: TGTGCCAGCACGTCCCCAGATTTCTCTGGAAACACCATATATTTT.

Only one count was recorded for this clone. V usage is TRBV5-1 and J usage is TRBJ1-2; 7 bases fit TRBD1. The V gene end was trimmed by 0 bases and the J gene end by 10 bases; junction bases not matched to a gene: 3. This CDR3 is 12 amino acids long. Per the germline V gene, CDR1 is SGHRS and CDR2 is YFSETQ. CDR3 residues: CASSLDRGSYTF. CDR3 coding DNA: TGCGCCAGCAGCTTGGACAGGGGATCCTACACCTTC.

J is TRBJ2-2 and V is TRBV6-6, with 7 bases aligning to TRBD2. The V gene's germline CDR1 is MNHNY and CDR2 SVGAGI (reference sequence). V lost 8 bases to trimming and J lost 7 bases; unmatched junction nucleotides: 1. This CDR3 contains 11 residues. In nucleotides, the CDR3 is TGTGCCAGCCGGGGGGTCGGGGAGCTGTTTTTT. Protein product: CASRGVGELFF.

The V and J genes are TRBV2 and TRBJ1-2, with TRBD1 matching 7 bases. From germline, CDR1 is SNHLY and CDR2 FYNNEI. The junction had 3 bases not matched to a gene; V was cut back by 6 bases and J by 2 bases. This CDR3 is 13 amino acids long. The CDR3 protein is CASRLQGNYGYTF. CDR3 DNA: TGTGCCAGCAGGCTACAGGGGAACTATGGCTACACCTTC.

The table lists this clone with a few counts. The chain has TRBV3-1 (or the pseudogene TRBV3-2) and TRBJ2-5; D tentatively fits TRBD1 or TRBD2 (5 bases each). Germline-derived CDR1 and CDR2 are LGHDT and YNNKEL (reference sequence). This CDR3 contains 15 residues. With 1 base removed from V and 7 bases from J, the gap between germline ends came to 16 bases. CDR3 sequence: CASSQGSGPRGTQYF. In DNA, the CDR3 is TGTGCCAGCAGCCAAGGGTCGGGGCCGAGAGGGACCCAGTACTTC.

The chain links TRBV7-2 to TRBJ1-5; TRBD1 might be the D (5 bases). CDR3 length: 15 amino acids. The V and J ends lost 1 base and 2 bases respectively, with 9 bases between them. Germline V gene data show CDR1 as SGHTA and CDR2 as FQGNSA. The DNA for the CDR3 is TGTGCCAGCAGCTTAGGCGGGGGTGGCAATCAGCCCCAGCATTTT. Its protein product is CASSLGGGGNQPQHF. The full variable domain, with the rest looked up from reference TRBV7-2 and TRBJ1-5, is GAGVSQSPSNKVTEKGKDVELRCDPISGHTALYWYRQSLGQGLEFLIYFQGNSAPDKSGLPSDRFSAERTGGSVSTLTIQRTQQEDSAVYLCASSLGGGGNQPQHFGDGTRLSIL.

The chain carries TRBV12-3 or TRBV12-4 and TRBJ2-2; 7 bases line up with TRBD2. The CDR3 contains 12 residues. Losses at the gene ends were 6 bases for V and 5 bases for J; bases not matched to a gene: 0. The CDR3 DNA reads as TGTGCCAGCAGGCGGGGGACCGGGGAGCTGTTTTTT. It specifies CASRRGTGELFF.

The chain has TRBV20-1 and TRBJ1-2; TRBD1 is a possible D gene (6 bases). The CDR3 is 11 residues long. Deletions cut 6 bases from V and 6 bases from J, with 11 bases between. CDR1 DFQATT and CDR2 SNEGSKA come from the germline V gene (reference sequence). The CDR3 here is CSATQGNGYTF. CDR3 bases: TGCAGTGCAACACAGGGCAATGGCTACACCTTC.

This sequence joins TRBV19 and TRBJ1-2, with 11 bases aligning to TRBD1. There are 17 residues in the CDR3. Losses at the gene ends were 5 bases for V and 4 bases for J; bases not matched to a gene: 12. Looked up from germline, CDR1 is LNHDA and CDR2 is SQIVND (reference sequence). In DNA, the CDR3 is TGTGCCAGTAGTCCCGGACAGGGGGCGCGGGTCGGCTATGGCTACACCTTC. It translates to CASSPGQGARVGYGYTF.

CDR3 residues: CAWSTGQGRSAFF. The CDR3 bases are TGTGCCTGGAGCACTGGACAGGGGCGATCGGCTTTCTTT. The rearrangement links TRBV30 to TRBJ1-1, with 9 bases lining up with TRBD1. The CDR3 spans 13 residues. From germline, CDR1 is GTSNPN and CDR2 SVGIG (reference sequence). V lost 3 bases, J lost 11 bases, and 10 bases stayed unmatched.

This sequence joins TRBV4-1 and TRBJ2-3; 12 bases map to TRBD2. The trim removed 0 bases at V and 1 base at J, leaving 11 bases unmatched. This CDR3 has 20 amino acids. In germline, CDR1 is MGHRA, CDR2 YSYEKL. The CDR3 here is CASSQDVWTSGTEGTDTQYF. The CDR3 bases are TGCGCCAGCAGCCAAGATGTGTGGACTAGCGGGACGGAAGGCACAGATACGCAGTATTTT.

By share, this clone counts as medium-sized. The chain couples TRBV19 to TRBJ2-1, with D tentatively TRBD2 (6 bases). From germline, CDR1 is LNHDA and CDR2 SQIVND (reference sequence). The CDR3 sequence is 14 residues long. V lost 4 bases and J lost 7, with 14 bases in between. The CDR3 coding sequence is TGTGCCAGTAGTAGTGGGGCGGGACTTAATGAGCAGTTCTTC. Protein product: CASSSGAGLNEQFF.